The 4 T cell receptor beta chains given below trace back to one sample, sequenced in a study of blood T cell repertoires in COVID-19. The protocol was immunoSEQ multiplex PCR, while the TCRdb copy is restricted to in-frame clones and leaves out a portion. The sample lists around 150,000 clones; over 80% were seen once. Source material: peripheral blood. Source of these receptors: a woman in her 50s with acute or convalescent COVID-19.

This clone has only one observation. The CDR3 is CASSSPGHPIFHTEAFF. Written as DNA, the CDR3 is TGTGCCAGCAGTTCGCCGGGACATCCAATTTTCCACACTGAAGCTTTCTTT. The chain uses TRBV28 and TRBJ1-1; a weak D match, TRBD1 (6 bases). Trimming removed 4 bases from V and 3 bases from J, with 21 bases in between. The CDR3 is 17 residues long. Germline assignment: CDR1 MDHEN and CDR2 SYDVKM.

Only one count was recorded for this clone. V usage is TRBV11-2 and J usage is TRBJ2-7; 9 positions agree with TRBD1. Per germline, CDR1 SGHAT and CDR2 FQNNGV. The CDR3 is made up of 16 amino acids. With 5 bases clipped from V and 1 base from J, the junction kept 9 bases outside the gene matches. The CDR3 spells CASSGEGQGPSYEQYF. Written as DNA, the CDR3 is TGTGCCAGCAGCGGGGAGGGACAGGGCCCATCCTACGAGCAGTACTTC.

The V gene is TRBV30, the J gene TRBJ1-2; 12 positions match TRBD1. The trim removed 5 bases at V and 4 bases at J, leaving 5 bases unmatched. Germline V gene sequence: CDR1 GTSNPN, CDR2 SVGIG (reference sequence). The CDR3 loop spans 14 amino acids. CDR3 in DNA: TGTGCCTGGTGGGGGACAGGGGGCGTCTATGGCTACACCTTC. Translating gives CAWWGTGGVYGYTF.

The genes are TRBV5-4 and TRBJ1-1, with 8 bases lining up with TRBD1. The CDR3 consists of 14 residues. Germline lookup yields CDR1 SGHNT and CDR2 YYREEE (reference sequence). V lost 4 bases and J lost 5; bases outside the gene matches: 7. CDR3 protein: CASSRQGANTEAFF. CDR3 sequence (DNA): TGTGCCAGCAGCCGCCAGGGGGCTAATACTGAAGCTTTCTTT.